A selection of T cell receptor beta chains follows, all from one sample in a study of CD8 T cells in Susac syndrome. A single record per CDR3 protein comes from TCRdb applying MiXCR to the immunoSEQ multiplex PCR reads. The table has about 190,000 distinct CDR3 sequences, 85% to 95% seen once. The sequenced sample consisted of CD4+ T cells from PBMCs. The receptors here all came from a human donor in good health. Both conserved end residues are part of each CDR3. The order of the fields is clone size, V gene, D gene, J gene, CDR3 protein, CDR3 DNA. The D gene is left open where the match is weak. Not every row has a clone size; where given, it reads once, few, many or a size class.

clone size: .
V gene: TRBV7-8
D gene: TRBD1
J gene: TRBJ1-2
CDR3 protein: CASSRTGVGYTF
CDR3 DNA: TGTGCCAGCAGCCGGACAGGGGTTGGCTACACCTTC

clone size: .
V gene: TRBV29-1
D gene: .
J gene: TRBJ1-3
CDR3 protein: CSVEDYGNTIYF
CDR3 DNA: TGCAGCGTTGAAGATTATGGAAACACCATATATTTT

clone size: .
V gene: TRBV29-1
D gene: .
J gene: TRBJ1-2
CDR3 protein: CSVESASTNYGYTF
CDR3 DNA: TGCAGCGTTGAATCGGCTTCCACTAACTATGGCTACACCTTC

clone size: .
V gene: TRBV25-1
D gene: .
J gene: TRBJ2-5
CDR3 protein: CASSSGGPENF
CDR3 DNA: TGTGCCAGTTCCTCTGGGGGCCCAGAGAACTTC

clone size: .
V gene: TRBV19
D gene: .
J gene: TRBJ1-5
CDR3 protein: CASSSEDSSNRPQHF
CDR3 DNA: TGTGCCAGTAGTTCGGAGGACAGTAGCAATCGGCCCCAGCATTTT

clone size: .
V gene: TRBV18
D gene: .
J gene: TRBJ2-1
CDR3 protein: CASSPQGAGNEQFF
CDR3 DNA: TGTGCCAGCTCACCACAGGGGGCGGGGAATGAGCAGTTCTTC

clone size: .
V gene: TRBV11-2
D gene: .
J gene: TRBJ2-7
CDR3 protein: CASSLEGLTSYEQYF
CDR3 DNA: TGTGCCAGCAGCCTAGAGGGTCTAACAAGTTACGAGCAGTACTTC

clone size: .
V gene: TRBV20-1
D gene: .
J gene: TRBJ2-7
CDR3 protein: CSAPRLRGSYEQYF
CDR3 DNA: TGCAGTGCTCCTCGATTGCGGGGCTCCTACGAGCAGTACTTC

clone size: once
V gene: TRBV24-1
D gene: TRBD1
J gene: TRBJ2-1
CDR3 protein: CATSEPTGSYNEQFF
CDR3 DNA: TGTGCCACCAGTGAGCCGACAGGGTCCTACAATGAGCAGTTCTTC

clone size: few
V gene: TRBV5-4
D gene: .
J gene: TRBJ2-2
CDR3 protein: CASSLAGPGELFF
CDR3 DNA: TGTGCCAGCAGCTTGGCAGGACCCGGGGAGCTGTTTTTT

clone size: .
V gene: TRBV12-3/TRBV12-4
D gene: TRBD2
J gene: TRBJ2-1
CDR3 protein: CASSFSAGELNEQFF
CDR3 DNA: TGTGCCAGCAGTTTCTCCGCGGGGGAACTCAATGAGCAGTTCTTC

clone size: .
V gene: TRBV7-2
D gene: TRBD1
J gene: TRBJ2-7
CDR3 protein: CASTLAAGGPYEQYF
CDR3 DNA: TGTGCCAGCACCTTAGCAGCAGGGGGCCCCTACGAGCAGTACTTC

clone size: once
V gene: TRBV23-1
D gene: .
J gene: TRBJ2-1
CDR3 protein: CASSQSRRILNEQFF
CDR3 DNA: TGCGCCAGCAGTCAATCGCGTAGGATCCTCAATGAGCAGTTCTTC

clone size: .
V gene: TRBV4-3
D gene: .
J gene: TRBJ2-1
CDR3 protein: CASSPRSSNEQFF
CDR3 DNA: TGCGCCAGCAGCCCCCGTAGCAGCAATGAGCAGTTCTTC

clone size: .
V gene: TRBV7-2
D gene: TRBD2
J gene: TRBJ2-1
CDR3 protein: CASRFGTSRYNEQFF
CDR3 DNA: TGTGCCAGCAGGTTCGGGACTAGCCGTTACAATGAGCAGTTCTTC

clone size: .
V gene: TRBV15
D gene: TRBD2
J gene: TRBJ2-5
CDR3 protein: CATGNLAGPTGTQYF
CDR3 DNA: TGTGCCACCGGAAACCTAGCGGGGCCCACTGGGACCCAGTACTTC

clone size: .
V gene: TRBV6-2/TRBV6-3
D gene: .
J gene: TRBJ2-2
CDR3 protein: CASSSPPGELFF
CDR3 DNA: TGTGCCAGCAGTTCCCCACCCGGGGAGCTGTTTTTT

clone size: .
V gene: TRBV10-3
D gene: .
J gene: TRBJ1-5
CDR3 protein: CAIRSGGDQPQHF
CDR3 DNA: TGTGCCATCAGATCCGGGGGAGATCAGCCCCAGCATTTT

clone size: .
V gene: TRBV30
D gene: .
J gene: TRBJ1-1
CDR3 protein: CAWSNHLNTEAFF
CDR3 DNA: TGTGCCTGGAGTAACCATCTGAACACTGAAGCTTTCTTT

clone size: .
V gene: TRBV9
D gene: .
J gene: TRBJ1-6
CDR3 protein: CASSVTQYNSPLHF
CDR3 DNA: TGTGCCAGCAGCGTAACGCAGTATAATTCACCCCTCCACTTT

clone size: once
V gene: TRBV20-1
D gene: TRBD1
J gene: TRBJ1-2
CDR3 protein: CSARVTGKDYGYTF
CDR3 DNA: TGCAGTGCTAGAGTGACAGGGAAGGACTATGGCTACACCTTC

clone size: .
V gene: TRBV6-6
D gene: .
J gene: TRBJ1-2
CDR3 protein: CASSYRVENYGYTF
CDR3 DNA: TGTGCCAGCAGTTACAGGGTTGAAAACTATGGCTACACCTTC

clone size: once
V gene: TRBV6-5
D gene: .
J gene: TRBJ1-2
CDR3 protein: CASSYSRERAYTF
CDR3 DNA: TGTGCCAGCAGTTACTCGAGAGAACGGGCCTACACCTTC

clone size: .
V gene: TRBV20-1
D gene: .
J gene: TRBJ2-5
CDR3 protein: CSAANDWGLLGYQETQYF
CDR3 DNA: TGCAGTGCCGCTAACGATTGGGGGTTATTGGGGTACCAAGAGACCCAGTACTTC

clone size: .
V gene: TRBV20-1
D gene: .
J gene: TRBJ1-2
CDR3 protein: CSASEGSDLSYGYTF
CDR3 DNA: TGCAGTGCTAGCGAAGGGTCTGATCTCTCCTATGGCTACACCTTC

clone size: few
V gene: TRBV5-4
D gene: .
J gene: TRBJ1-2
CDR3 protein: CASSLAGVYGYTF
CDR3 DNA: TGTGCCAGCAGCTTGGCAGGCGTCTATGGCTACACCTTC

clone size: .
V gene: TRBV5-1
D gene: .
J gene: TRBJ2-6
CDR3 protein: CASEGTAGANVLTF
CDR3 DNA: TGCGCCAGCGAGGGAACAGCAGGGGCCAACGTCCTGACTTTC

clone size: .
V gene: TRBV28
D gene: .
J gene: TRBJ2-6
CDR3 protein: CASLKTGSRYGANVLTF
CDR3 DNA: TGTGCCAGCCTGAAAACCGGCTCCCGGTATGGGGCCAACGTCCTGACTTTC

clone size: .
V gene: TRBV29-1
D gene: TRBD1
J gene: TRBJ2-3
CDR3 protein: CSVEKDRGNADTQYF
CDR3 DNA: TGCAGCGTTGAAAAGGACAGGGGGAATGCAGATACGCAGTATTTT

clone size: .
V gene: TRBV6-4
D gene: .
J gene: TRBJ2-2
CDR3 protein: CASRPDRGTGELFF
CDR3 DNA: TGTGCCAGCAGACCTGACAGAGGTACCGGGGAGCTGTTTTTT

clone size: .
V gene: TRBV7-8
D gene: TRBD2
J gene: TRBJ2-5
CDR3 protein: CASSLPGTSGETQYF
CDR3 DNA: TGTGCCAGCAGCTTACCTGGGACTAGCGGGGAGACCCAGTACTTC

clone size: .
V gene: TRBV7-9
D gene: .
J gene: TRBJ1-5
CDR3 protein: CASSLGEGRNQPQHF
CDR3 DNA: TGTGCCAGCAGCTTAGGTGAAGGGCGCAATCAGCCCCAGCATTTT

clone size: .
V gene: TRBV20-1
D gene: .
J gene: TRBJ1-2
CDR3 protein: CSASQGHGYTF
CDR3 DNA: TGCAGTGCTAGTCAGGGACATGGCTACACCTTC

clone size: .
V gene: TRBV4-1
D gene: TRBD2
J gene: TRBJ2-1
CDR3 protein: CASSQDEAGGPGEQFF
CDR3 DNA: TGCGCCAGCAGCCAAGATGAAGCGGGAGGGCCGGGAGAGCAGTTCTTC

clone size: few
V gene: TRBV29-1
D gene: .
J gene: TRBJ1-2
CDR3 protein: CSVEGGDGYTF
CDR3 DNA: TGCAGCGTTGAGGGGGGTGATGGCTACACCTTC

clone size: once
V gene: TRBV24-1
D gene: .
J gene: TRBJ2-1
CDR3 protein: CATPRDPYNEQFF
CDR3 DNA: TGTGCCACCCCCAGGGACCCCTACAATGAGCAGTTCTTC

clone size: .
V gene: TRBV5-4
D gene: TRBD1
J gene: TRBJ2-1
CDR3 protein: CASSSEGGAENEQFF
CDR3 DNA: TGTGCCAGCAGCTCAGAAGGGGGCGCGGAGAATGAGCAGTTCTTC

clone size: .
V gene: TRBV15
D gene: TRBD1
J gene: TRBJ1-5
CDR3 protein: CATSSPMGQGNQPQHF
CDR3 DNA: TGTGCCACCAGCAGCCCCATGGGACAGGGCAATCAGCCCCAGCATTTT

clone size: .
V gene: TRBV18
D gene: .
J gene: TRBJ1-4
CDR3 protein: CASSQGADEKLFF
CDR3 DNA: TGTGCCAGCTCGCAGGGTGCGGATGAAAAACTGTTTTTT

clone size: .
V gene: TRBV29-1
D gene: TRBD1
J gene: TRBJ2-1
CDR3 protein: CSVGTGGHNEQFF
CDR3 DNA: TGCAGCGTTGGGACAGGGGGCCACAATGAGCAGTTCTTC

clone size: .
V gene: TRBV29-1
D gene: .
J gene: TRBJ2-4
CDR3 protein: CSGEKVAKNIQYF
CDR3 DNA: TGCAGCGGCGAAAAGGTAGCCAAAAACATTCAGTACTTC

clone size: .
V gene: TRBV29-1
D gene: TRBD1
J gene: TRBJ2-5
CDR3 protein: CSGGQEETQYF
CDR3 DNA: TGCAGCGGGGGACAGGAAGAGACCCAGTACTTC